The TCR beta chain under discussion was sequenced for a study of HIV-infected patients and healthy controls. Roughly three months, about 14 weeks, into antiretroviral therapy, follow-up blood was collected. No cell fractionation was done, so the repertoire covers all unsorted peripheral blood T cells. Approximately 510 ng RNA was reverse transcribed with alpha and beta constant-region primers. Alpha and beta chain libraries were made separately by chain-specific third strand synthesis with multiplexing indices. TCRdb analysed the 5' RACE reads with MiXCR anew, one entry per CDR3 protein. The table has 3,500 to 4,000 distinct CDR3 sequences, 25% to 30% seen once; the top ten hold around 20%. Points on this clonotype: The junction shows a germline mismatch at one end, possibly a read error.

Germline V gene data show CDR1 as LGHNA and CDR2 as YSLEER. CDR3 size: 15 residues. This receptor was taken from an adult with HIV infection. This sequence joins TRBV4-3 and TRBJ2-6; possible D gene TRBD1, 5 bases. The specimen was blood, collected during antiretroviral therapy. CDR3 sequence reads: CASSKSDSRANVMTF. For the CDR3, the DNA is TGCGCCAGCAGCAAATCAGACTCCAGGGCCAACGTCATGACTTTC.